The source of this T cell receptor (beta chain) is a study of response to subunit inactivated influenza vaccine (dated by TCRdb to 2016 to 2019). For the wider study: To follow how T cells responded to a trivalent subunit inactivated influenza vaccine, the researchers relied on deep quantitative profiling of the T cell receptor repertoire. What the work shows at the level of the full study, not this receptor alone: The authors suggested that each seasonal influenza vaccination may recruit only a limited number of new T cells.

This clonotype has only a few counts. It lacks a known antigen. The record has no base qualities; no much larger clone is one base away. Clipping removes 5 bases from V and 2 bases from J, with 8 as the unmatched junction base count. The CDR3 spans 14 residues, from the cysteine through the phenylalanine. Only the CDR3 DNA is retained, 42 bases long and in frame from the first base. Reading the germline V gene (reference sequence) gives CDR1 DFQATT and CDR2 SNEGSKA. Receptor amplification or capture employed RT-PCR. The instrument given in TCRdb is Illumina HiSeq 2500. In TCRdb, the public reads were trimmed at Q25 with fastp and aligned with MiXCR, with productive beta chains retained. Rows are combined by CDR3 protein, so each entry shows the most common genes and DNA. Across this sample there are 650,000 to 800,000 distinct CDR3 sequences, with about 15% seen only once. The leading ten clones occupy 5.5% to 7% of the sample.

Source: PBMCs from blood, taken roughly 2 weeks before vaccination. This chain joins TRBV20-1 to TRBJ2-7; 8 bases in the junction line up with TRBD2. The TCR originated in a man aged 45-65 years who received an inactivated influenza vaccine. Donor details come from another sample of the same person, matched by shared clones. At the DNA level, the sequence is TGCAGTGCTCGCCCACTAGCGGTGACCTACGAGCAGTACTTC. Its protein reads: CSARPLAVTYEQYF.